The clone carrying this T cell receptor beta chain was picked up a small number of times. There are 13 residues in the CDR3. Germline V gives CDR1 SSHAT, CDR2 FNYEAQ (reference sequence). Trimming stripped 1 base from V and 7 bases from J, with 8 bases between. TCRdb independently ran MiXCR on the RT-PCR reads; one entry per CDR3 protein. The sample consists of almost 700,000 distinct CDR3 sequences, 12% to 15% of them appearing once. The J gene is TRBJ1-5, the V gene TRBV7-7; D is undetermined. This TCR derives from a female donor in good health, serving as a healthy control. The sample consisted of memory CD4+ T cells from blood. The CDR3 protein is CASSLDLGQPQHF. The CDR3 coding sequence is TGTGCCAGCAGCTTAGACTTAGGGCAGCCCCAGCATTTT.